The 13 T cell receptor beta chains listed next were all sequenced from one sample in a study of cytomegalovirus exposure and HLA in healthy donors. 60 Vbeta and 13 Jbeta primers were used in PCR. Libraries were prepared by immunoSEQ multiplex PCR; TCRdb keeps only in-frame clonotypes and omits some of them. This sample has 150,000 to 200,000 clones, with almost 85% found just once. Sequenced input: PBMCs. The receptors were gathered from a boy aged 5-17 years in good health and CMV-seronegative.

The V and J genes are TRBV10-3 and TRBJ2-1, with 10 nucleotides matching TRBD2. Germline V lookup: CDR1 ENHRY, CDR2 SYGVKD. After removal of 6 bases from V and 6 bases from J, the junction contained 17 bases not matched to a gene. The CDR3 loop spans 18 amino acids. The CDR3 is CAIRRIDSLAGGFNEQFF. The CDR3 bases are TGTGCCATCAGAAGAATAGATAGCTTAGCGGGAGGATTCAATGAGCAGTTCTTC.

This clone showed up just once. This chain connects TRBV7-3 to TRBJ2-7; no clear D. The ends were cut back, 2 bases at V and 6 bases at J, with 11 bases in the middle. Germline CDR1 is SGHTA and CDR2 is FQGTGA. The CDR3 contains 13 residues. CDR3 in DNA: TGTGCCAGCAGCTTAGAAACTGGTGGCGAGCAGTACTTC. Encoded protein: CASSLETGGEQYF.

V gene TRBV6-1 combines with J gene TRBJ1-5; 7 bases map to TRBD1. There are 13 residues in the CDR3. V shed 5 bases, J shed 5 bases, and the junction held 3 bases outside the gene matches. CDR1 and CDR2 from the germline V gene are MNHNS and SASEGT. CDR3 DNA sequence: TGTGCCAGCAGTTTCCAGGGGGATCAGCCCCAGCATTTT. As protein: CASSFQGDQPQHF.

The V and J genes are TRBV30 and TRBJ1-1; TRBD1 matches at 7 bases. Losses at the gene ends were 3 bases for V and 0 bases for J; bases not matched to a gene: 4. This CDR3 has 14 amino acids. CDR1 and CDR2 from the germline V gene are GTSNPN and SVGIG (reference sequence). The CDR3 reads CAWSGTAMNTEAFF. The CDR3 DNA sequence: TGTGCCTGGAGCGGGACAGCGATGAACACTGAAGCTTTCTTT.

The chain uses TRBV28 and TRBJ2-7, with 9 bases that match TRBD2. Trimming cost V 7 bases and J 6 bases; bases outside gene matches: 16. The CDR3 contains 16 residues. Germline CDR1 reads MDHEN; CDR2 reads SYDVKM. The CDR3 is CASTLSAGGRGSEQYF. The CDR3 bases are TGTGCCAGCACCCTGTCCGCGGGCGGGAGGGGTAGCGAGCAGTACTTC.

This clone came up once. The J gene is TRBJ2-2, the V gene TRBV5-1; TRBD1 matches 10 bases. This CDR3 contains 16 residues. The germline CDR1 and CDR2 sequences are SGHRS and YFSETQ. Trimming took 4 bases from V and 7 from J; bases not matched to a gene: 10. CDR3 protein: CASSLRPGQGHGELFF. CDR3 coding DNA: TGCGCCAGCAGCCTACGCCCGGGACAGGGGCACGGGGAGCTGTTTTTT.

The genes are TRBV2 and TRBJ1-6; TRBD1 aligns across 9 bases. Germline CDR1 is SNHLY and CDR2 is FYNNEI. The CDR3 totals 17 residues. V was clipped by 1 base and J by 8 bases; unmatched bases: 9. The CDR3 loop reads CASSEETATGGHSPLHF. DNA for the CDR3: TGTGCCAGCAGTGAAGAGACAGCGACAGGGGGGCATTCACCCCTCCACTTT.

This chain links TRBV7-9 with TRBJ1-2; 9 bases map to TRBD1. Per the germline V gene, CDR1 is SEHNR and CDR2 is FQNEAQ (reference sequence). The ends lost 5 bases at V and 8 bases at J; junction bases unmatched: 12. The CDR3 is 15 residues long. CDR3 DNA: TGTGCCAGCAGCCCCACCGGGACAGGGTTCGAAGGCTACACCTTC. Its protein product is CASSPTGTGFEGYTF.

This clone was seen only once. V gene TRBV30 combines with J gene TRBJ2-5, with TRBD2 identical over 11 bases. The V segment lost 0 bases and the J segment 5 bases; nucleotides outside the gene matches: 23. CDR3 length: 21 amino acids. Germline V gene sequence: CDR1 GTSNPN, CDR2 SVGIG (reference sequence). Here the CDR3 reads CAWSVKTSPSGRSRSWETQYF. In DNA form, the CDR3 reads TGTGCCTGGAGTGTCAAGACAAGTCCTAGCGGGAGGTCTCGGTCGTGGGAGACCCAGTACTTC.

The chain employs TRBV7-8 and TRBJ1-3, with 8 bases lining up with TRBD1. Unmatched junction bases numbered 5, after V lost 1 base and J lost 3 bases. The CDR3 totals 16 residues. Germline CDR1 and CDR2: SGHVS and FQNEAQ. CDR3 bases: TGTGCCAGCAGCTTAGGGCCAGGGGGCTATGGAAACACCATATATTTT. Translated, it gives CASSLGPGGYGNTIYF.

The chain is built from TRBV4-1 and TRBJ2-7; the match to TRBD1 covers 7 bases. With V trimmed by 1 base and J by 3 bases, 0 bases remained unmatched. The germline V gene encodes CDR1 MGHRA and CDR2 YSYEKL. The CDR3 is made up of 13 amino acids. CDR3: CASSQGTGYEQYF. CDR3 DNA: TGCGCCAGCAGCCAAGGGACAGGCTACGAGCAGTACTTC.

V gene TRBV7-2 combines with J gene TRBJ1-1; no clear D gene. This CDR3 region has 14 residues. Trimming removed 3 bases from V and 4 bases from J, with 12 bases in between. In germline, CDR1 is SGHTA, CDR2 FQGNSA. The CDR3 loop reads CASSFGVSGTEAFF. As DNA, the CDR3 is TGTGCCAGCAGCTTCGGGGTATCCGGCACTGAAGCTTTCTTT.

This chain uses TRBV28 with TRBJ1-5, with 7 bases lining up with TRBD1. The CDR3 loop spans 16 amino acids. V dropped 7 bases and J dropped 6; count of bases not matched to a gene: 15. Germline V gives CDR1 MDHEN, CDR2 SYDVKM. The CDR3 reads CASTVTGTEVGQPQHF. The CDR3 DNA reads as TGTGCCAGCACTGTCACCGGGACAGAGGTTGGTCAGCCCCAGCATTTT.